The present TCR beta chain was sequenced within a study of cytotoxic CD8 clonotypes in ibrutinib-treated CLL. Regarding the study as a whole: Public clonotypes proved infrequent, and on treatment they shrank or remained steady.

In regard to this clone: What it binds is not known.

The planned depth of sequencing spanned 1 in 200,000 to 1 in 1 million T cells. This table comes from immunoSEQ multiplex PCR, and its TCRdb copy is limited to in-frame clones, with some not included. The table records some 160,000 clones, approximately 77% of them present only once. Between the trimmed V and J ends, which lost 6 bases and 7 bases, there was a span of 15 bases. The germline CDR1 and CDR2 sequences are MNHEY and SMNVEV (reference sequence). The CDR3 has 14 amino acids. The rearrangement uses TRBV27 and TRBJ1-4, with D possibly TRBD1 on 6 matching bases. The starting material was PBMCs, obtained after 12 months of ibrutinib treatment. The clonotype comes from a human donor with chronic lymphocytic leukemia. The CDR3 is CASSKWGGGEKLFF. The CDR3 coding sequence is TGTGCCAGCAGCAAATGGGGGGGCGGTGAAAAACTGTTTTTT.